The 11 T cell receptor beta chains reported below all come from one sample, sequenced in a study of long-term antiretroviral therapy in people with HIV. The run of the v3.0 immunoSEQ assay was at survey level. Profiled with immunoSEQ multiplex PCR; TCRdb holds only in-frame clones, not every one. The data contain tens of thousands of clones, approximately 90% of them singletons. This material consisted of unsorted PBMCs, taken roughly 5 years before starting antiretroviral therapy. These receptors were taken from a man aged 45 to 65 with HIV.

The chain has TRBV5-5 and TRBJ2-3; TRBD2 might be the D (6 bases). The CDR3 runs to 16 residues. In germline, CDR1 is SGHKS, CDR2 YYEKEE (reference sequence). V dropped 4 bases and J dropped 1 base, with 16 bases sitting between them. The CDR3 is CASSIGALAGTDTQYF. The CDR3 coding sequence is TGTGCCAGCAGCATTGGGGCACTAGCAGGCACAGATACGCAGTATTTT.

The chain is built from TRBV5-1 and TRBJ1-3, with D perhaps matching TRBD1 (5 bases). Germline V CDR1 and CDR2: SGHRS, YFSETQ. Trimming removed 2 bases at V and 4 bases at J, with 22 bases between. The CDR3 totals 18 residues. The CDR3 reads CASSFGLEGLSPGNTIYF. CDR3 bases: TGCGCCAGCAGCTTTGGGTTGGAGGGGCTCTCTCCGGGAAACACCATATATTTT.

The rearrangement uses TRBV7-3 and TRBJ1-6; D unclear. From germline, CDR1 is SGHTA and CDR2 FQGTGA. This CDR3 comprises 16 residues. Trimming cost V 2 bases and J 2 bases, with 10 bases left between them. This CDR3 is CASSLGSEPYNSPLHF. The CDR3 DNA reads as TGTGCCAGCAGCTTAGGGTCAGAACCCTATAATTCACCCCTCCACTTT.

The gene calls are TRBV15 and TRBJ2-7; no reliable D call. The ends were cut back, 0 bases at V and 2 bases at J, with 8 bases in the middle. The CDR3 has 14 residues. CDR1 is LNHNV, CDR2 YYDKDF, per germline (reference sequence). The DNA of the CDR3 is TGTGCCACCAGCAGAGAGGCAAGGACCTACGAGCAGTACTTC. This translates into CATSREARTYEQYF.

The rearrangement links TRBV19 to TRBJ2-1; D call uncertain. The CDR3 length is 16 residues. V lost 4 bases to trimming and J lost 3 bases, with 16 bases between them. Germline assignment: CDR1 LNHDA and CDR2 SQIVND (reference sequence). The CDR3 DNA is TGTGCCAGTAGTAAGGAAGGGATTCGTTTCTACAATGAGCAGTTCTTC. Encoded protein: CASSKEGIRFYNEQFF.

The CDR3 reads CASSLGGRSVRQPQHF. The CDR3 DNA reads TGTGCCAGCTCTTTAGGGGGCCGGTCCGTCCGTCAGCCCCAGCATTTT. The V gene is TRBV18, the J gene TRBJ1-5; 7 bases are a match to TRBD1. This CDR3 region has 16 residues. Germline V gives CDR1 KGHSH, CDR2 LQKENI. V gave up 6 bases and J gave up 6 bases; unmatched junction bases: 14.

This chain joins TRBV12-5 and TRBJ2-5; 8 nucleotides line up with TRBD1. The CDR3 covers 14 residues. Per germline, CDR1 LGHNT and CDR2 FRNRAP. With 6 bases clipped from V and 3 bases from J, the junction kept 6 bases outside the gene matches. In DNA form, the CDR3 reads TGTGCTAGTGGCCATGGGACAGGAGAAGAGACCCAGTACTTC. It translates to CASGHGTGEETQYF.

This sequence joins TRBV7-2 and TRBJ2-7; 8 bases line up with TRBD1. V trimming: 4 bases; J trimming: 3 bases; junction bases outside the gene matches: 11. Germline V gene lookup returns CDR1 SGHTA and CDR2 FQGNSA. This CDR3 contains 16 residues. CDR3 nucleotide sequence: TGTGCCAGCAGCTGGGACCGGGACAGGCCTTACTACGAGCAGTACTTC. This sequence encodes CASSWDRDRPYYEQYF.

In this sample, this clone turned up a few times. The chain recombines TRBV18 with TRBJ1-5; D unclear. The germline V gene has CDR1 KGHSH and CDR2 LQKENI. Trimming cost V 3 bases and J 1 base, with 13 bases left between them. The CDR3 is 16 amino acids. In nucleotides, the CDR3 is TGTGCCAGCTCACCGCCACCTTACGCGAGCAATCAGCCCCAGCATTTT. It codes for CASSPPPYASNQPQHF.

This chain uses TRBV7-2 with TRBJ2-1; D unresolved. V lost 1 base and J lost 0, with 7 bases in between. The CDR3 is made up of 15 amino acids. Germline V gene lookup returns CDR1 SGHTA and CDR2 FQGNSA. The CDR3 DNA sequence: TGTGCCAGCAGCTTAGTCACTGGCTCCTACAATGAGCAGTTCTTC. This encodes CASSLVTGSYNEQFF.

The gene calls are TRBV25-1 and TRBJ2-2; TRBD2 matches 8 bases. The CDR3 has 14 amino acids. The junction had 5 bases not matched to a gene; V was cut back by 6 bases and J by 5 bases. Germline V lookup: CDR1 MGHDK, CDR2 SYGVNS. The CDR3 loop reads CASSGGAGTGELFF. The CDR3 DNA sequence: TGTGCCAGCAGCGGGGGGGCGGGGACCGGGGAGCTGTTTTTT. Together with reference TRBV25-1 and TRBJ2-2, the CDR3 gives the full variable domain: EADIYQTPRYLVIGTGKKITLECSQTMGHDKMYWYQQDPGMELHLIHYSYGVNSTEKGDLSSESTVSRIRTEHFPLTLESARPSHTSQYLCASSGGAGTGELFFGEGSRLTVL.